Presented here are 22 T cell receptor beta chains from one specimen sequenced in a study of blood T cell repertoires in COVID-19. Repertoires were generated with immunoSEQ multiplex PCR, while TCRdb's copy carries only in-frame clones and drops some. The profile shows 250,000 to 350,000 clones, about 88% of them singletons. The sample taken for sequencing was peripheral blood. The receptors shown here come from a woman aged 60-75 years with acute or convalescent COVID-19.

The V gene is TRBV6-4, the J gene TRBJ2-1; TRBD2 aligns across 11 bases. The CDR3 has 15 amino acids. The V gene end was trimmed by 6 bases and the J gene end by 5 bases; junction bases not matched to a gene: 6. CDR1 and CDR2 from the germline V gene are MRHNA and SNTAGT. The CDR3 protein is CASSILAGANNEQFF. Written as DNA, the CDR3 is TGTGCCAGCAGCATACTAGCGGGGGCTAACAATGAGCAGTTCTTC.

This clone was detected only once. This sequence joins TRBV18 and TRBJ2-1, with D unresolved. The CDR3 covers 13 residues. V was pared by 5 bases and J by 10 bases, with 15 bases between. From germline, CDR1 is KGHSH and CDR2 LQKENI. The CDR3 DNA reads as TGTGCCAGCTCATCCGGAAGTAGCCGGGAGCAGTTCTTC. It yields the protein CASSSGSSREQFF.

CDR3 in amino acids: CATSPVGQAPYEQYF. CDR3 sequence (DNA): TGTGCCACCTCCCCAGTGGGACAGGCCCCCTACGAGCAGTACTTC. The chain is built from TRBV15 and TRBJ2-7; 8 bases are a match to TRBD1. Per the germline V gene, CDR1 is LNHNV and CDR2 is YYDKDF (reference sequence). The junction had 11 bases not matched to a gene; V was cut back by 8 bases and J by 2 bases. CDR3 length: 15 amino acids.

The chain uses TRBV15 and TRBJ2-2; D remains unclear. The V gene's germline CDR1 is LNHNV and CDR2 YYDKDF (reference sequence). V was pared by 0 bases and J by 5 bases, with 10 bases between. The length of the CDR3 is 15 residues. The CDR3 sequence: CATSREETVTGELFF. The CDR3 nucleotides read TGTGCCACCAGCAGAGAAGAAACTGTAACCGGGGAGCTGTTTTTT.

V gene TRBV7-9 combines with J gene TRBJ2-7; 8 bases map to TRBD1. With 5 bases clipped from V and 1 base from J, the junction kept 7 bases outside the gene matches. The CDR3 runs 15 residues. The germline gives CDR1 SEHNR, CDR2 FQNEAQ (reference sequence). DNA of the CDR3: TGTGCCAGCAGCCCCAGGGACAGGAGTTCCTACGAGCAGTACTTC. Translating it yields CASSPRDRSSYEQYF.

Points on this clone: The same CDR3 arises from other DNA sequences in this sample as well. The genes are TRBV19 and TRBJ1-5, with 8 nucleotides matching TRBD1. V trimming: 4 bases; J trimming: 4 bases; junction bases outside the gene matches: 3. Germline CDR1 and CDR2: LNHDA and SQIVND (reference sequence). The CDR3 totals 14 residues. The CDR3 loop reads CASSRDRWNQPQHF. CDR3 sequence (DNA): TGTGCCAGTAGTAGGGACAGGTGGAATCAGCCCCAGCATTTT.

This chain links TRBV7-9 with TRBJ2-7; D unclear. Germline V gene lookup returns CDR1 SEHNR and CDR2 FQNEAQ (reference sequence). CDR3 length equals 12 residues. The V end was cut by 6 bases, the J end by 5 bases, with 11 bases between. CDR3 sequence: CASSFSIDEQYF. The CDR3 DNA reads TGTGCCAGCAGTTTTAGCATCGACGAGCAGTACTTC.

This CDR3 is CASSVRYEQYF. The CDR3, as DNA: TGTGCCAGCAGCGTCCGGTACGAGCAGTACTTC. The rearrangement links TRBV28 to TRBJ2-7; the D is unclear. The V gene's germline CDR1 is MDHEN and CDR2 SYDVKM. Between the trimmed V and J ends, which lost 6 bases and 4 bases, there was a span of 7 bases. The CDR3 has 11 residues.

This clone was detected only once. The genes are TRBV9 and TRBJ2-3, with 8 bases that match TRBD2. V was clipped by 0 bases and J by 6 bases; unmatched bases: 3. Germline CDR1 reads SGDLS; CDR2 reads YYNGEE. This CDR3 region has 14 residues. The CDR3 reads CASSVAGGPDTQYF. CDR3 DNA: TGTGCCAGCAGCGTAGCGGGGGGGCCGGATACGCAGTATTTT.

The J gene is TRBJ2-5, the V gene TRBV29-1, with TRBD2 as a possible D gene (6 bases). V dropped 7 bases and J dropped 5 bases, with 29 bases sitting between them. Germline CDR1 is SQVTM and CDR2 is ANQGSEA. This CDR3 has 17 residues. CDR3 DNA sequence: TGCAGCGCCCGGTTGCCCTCGGCTAGCGCCAGAGGGGAGACCCAGTACTTC. Residues: CSARLPSASARGETQYF. The whole variable domain, filled in from reference TRBV29-1 and TRBJ2-5, reads SAVISQKPSRDICQRGTSLTIQCQVDSQVTMMFWYRQQPGQSLTLIATANQGSEATYESGFVIDKFPISRPNLTFSTLTVSNMSPEDSSIYLCSARLPSASARGETQYFGPGTRLLVL.

V usage is TRBV5-1 and J usage is TRBJ2-5, with TRBD2 matching over 8 bases. The J segment lost 1 base and the V segment lost 3 bases, leaving 5 bases of the junction unmatched. The CDR3 consists of 15 residues. Germline values: CDR1 SGHRS, CDR2 YFSETQ. DNA for the CDR3: TGCGCCAGCAGCTCTCTGGCGGGGGGCCAAGAGACCCAGTACTTC. Translation: CASSSLAGGQETQYF.

The chain uses TRBV28 and TRBJ1-1, with D possibly TRBD1 on 5 matching bases. This CDR3 has 12 residues. CDR1 is MDHEN, CDR2 SYDVKM, per germline. Trimming removed 4 bases at V and 7 bases at J, with 10 bases between. CDR3 sequence (DNA): TGTGCCAGCAGTTCAACGACAGATGAAGCTTTCTTT. Translating gives CASSSTTDEAFF.

CDR3 protein: CARSFPPGWEHEQYF. As DNA, the CDR3 is TGTGCCAGAAGCTTTCCTCCGGGATGGGAGCACGAGCAGTACTTC. J is TRBJ2-7 and V is TRBV5-3, with TRBD2 as a possible D gene (5 bases). TRBV5-3 is classed as an ORF, of uncertain function. Trimming pared 2 bases from V and 5 bases from J, leaving 17 bases between. This CDR3 is 15 amino acids long.

This rearrangement joins TRBV6-2 or TRBV6-3 to TRBJ2-2; tentatively, D is TRBD2 (5 bases). V was pared by 4 bases and J by 7 bases, with 7 bases between. This CDR3 has 12 residues. CDR1 is MNHEY and CDR2 is SVGEGT in the germline V gene. The CDR3 DNA follows: TGTGCCAGCAGTTCGAGGGTCGGGGAGCTGTTTTTT. Translated: CASSSRVGELFF.

The rearrangement joins TRBV3-1 (or the pseudogene TRBV3-2) to TRBJ2-2, with 8 positions matching TRBD2. CDR3 length: 15 residues. Germline values: CDR1 LGHDT, CDR2 YNNKEL (reference sequence). V lost 5 bases, J lost 1 base, and 3 bases stayed unmatched. CDR3 nucleotides: TGTGCCAGCAGCTCGGGACTAGTGAACACCGGGGAGCTGTTTTTT. Translating it yields CASSSGLVNTGELFF.

This clone was picked up one time. V is TRBV4-3 and J is TRBJ2-7; maybe TRBD2 (6 bases). V lost 1 base and J lost 3, with 10 bases in between. The CDR3 extends over 14 amino acids. Germline V CDR1 and CDR2: LGHNA, YSLEER. CDR3 in amino acids: CASSQGLGDYEQYF. The CDR3 DNA is TGCGCCAGCAGCCAAGGACTAGGAGACTACGAGCAGTACTTC.

V gene TRBV7-8 combines with J gene TRBJ2-1; possible D gene TRBD1, 5 bases. This CDR3 region has 15 residues. Germline lookup yields CDR1 SGHVS and CDR2 FQNEAQ. Trimming left V 1 base short and J 4 bases short, with 11 bases between. For the CDR3, the DNA is TGTGCCAGCAGCTTAGAAGGGGCGGAATACAATGAGCAGTTCTTC. Translating it yields CASSLEGAEYNEQFF.

V gene TRBV3-1 (or the pseudogene TRBV3-2) combines with J gene TRBJ1-2, with a tentative D call TRBD1 (5 bases). The CDR3 has 12 amino acids. V shed 1 base and J shed 8 bases, with 8 bases lying between them. Germline values: CDR1 LGHDT, CDR2 YNNKEL (reference sequence). For the CDR3, the DNA is TGTGCCAGCAGCCAAGGGGGCAGGGGCTACACCTTC. Translated, it gives CASSQGGRGYTF.

V and J are TRBV20-1 and TRBJ1-2; TRBD1 might be the D (5 bases). Per germline, CDR1 DFQATT and CDR2 SNEGSKA (reference sequence). The CDR3 loop spans 13 amino acids. V was shortened by 3 bases and J by 2 bases, with 10 bases between the two germline ends. The CDR3 region has the DNA TGCAGTGCTAGTGGTCAGGGAAACTATGGCTACACCTTC. This translates into CSASGQGNYGYTF.

The V and J genes are TRBV20-1 and TRBJ2-3, with D perhaps matching TRBD2 (6 bases). The V gene lost 3 bases and the J gene lost 7 bases, with 8 bases spanning the gap. This CDR3 spans 11 amino acids. Germline V lookup: CDR1 DFQATT, CDR2 SNEGSKA (reference sequence). CDR3: CSARGGNTQYF. Here the CDR3 DNA reads TGCAGTGCTAGGGGCGGGAATACGCAGTATTTT.

This chain links TRBV5-5 with TRBJ2-7, with 12 positions matching TRBD1. Trimming at V came to 0 bases and at J to 4 bases, leaving 2 bases not matched to a gene. Germline V CDR1 and CDR2: SGHKS, YYEKEE (reference sequence). The CDR3 has 15 amino acids. The CDR3 DNA reads as TGTGCCAGCAGCTTGGAGGGACAGGGGGCTTACGAGCAGTACTTC. Protein sequence: CASSLEGQGAYEQYF. The whole variable domain, remainder taken from reference TRBV5-5 and TRBJ2-7, is DAGVTQSPTHLIKTRGQQVTLRCSPISGHKSVSWYQQVLGQGPQFIFQYYEKEERGRGNFPDRFSARQFPNYSSELNVNALLLGDSALYLCASSLEGQGAYEQYFGPGTRLTVT.

V and J are TRBV11-1 and TRBJ1-4; 9 bases match TRBD1. CDR3 size: 14 residues. CDR1 and CDR2 from the germline V gene are SGHAT and FQDESV (reference sequence). V was clipped by 4 bases and J by 5 bases; unmatched bases: 2. The CDR3, as DNA: TGTGCCAGCAGCTCCGGGACAGGGAATGAAAAACTGTTTTTT. Its protein product is CASSSGTGNEKLFF.